Below, 20 T cell receptor beta chains from the same sample are listed, as sequenced in a study of T cells in Graves' hyperthyroidism and ophthalmopathy. RNA transcripts were the template for amplifying TCR beta CDR3 regions. A first-round RT-PCR of the TCR CDR3 used the HTBI primer set. TCRdb fed the multiplex PCR reads into MiXCR, producing one record per CDR3 protein. In the table there are 450,000 to 700,000 distinct CDR3 sequences, 35% to 55% of which are singletons. Sequenced sample: peripheral blood or thyroid tissue (not recorded which). The receptors stem from a woman between 18 and 29 years old with Graves' hyperthyroidism.

This clonotype was recorded many times. The chain uses TRBV11-3 and TRBJ1-3; no clear D. The length of the CDR3 is 14 residues. From germline, CDR1 is SGHNT and CDR2 YENEEA. V was trimmed by 5 bases and J by 4 bases, leaving 12 bases between them. CDR3 residues: CASSNNYPGNTIYF. CDR3 sequence (DNA): TGTGCCAGCAGCAATAATTACCCCGGAAACACCATATATTTT.

The CDR3 DNA sequence: TGTGCCTCTGGGGACTTTGAAGAGACCCAGTACTTC. Protein: CASGDFEETQYF. The chain links TRBV10-3 to TRBJ2-5, with D possibly being TRBD2 (6 bases). The germline V gene encodes CDR1 ENHRY and CDR2 SYGVKD. V lost 11 bases and J lost 3, with 13 bases in between. This CDR3 has 12 residues.

V usage is TRBV10-3 and J usage is TRBJ2-7, with 10 bases aligning to TRBD2. With 4 bases clipped from V and 2 bases from J, the junction kept 14 bases outside the gene matches. The germline gives CDR1 ENHRY, CDR2 SYGVKD. The CDR3 runs to 18 residues. Written as DNA, the CDR3 is TGTGCCATCAGTGGGTCACTCCCTAGCGGGAGCGCGACCTACGAGCAGTACTTC. Its translation: CAISGSLPSGSATYEQYF.

This clonotype appeared many times. This sequence joins TRBV5-6 and TRBJ1-2; TRBD1 is a possible D gene (6 bases). The CDR3 extends over 13 amino acids. Germline assignment: CDR1 SGHDT and CDR2 YYEEEE. V was shortened by 0 bases and J by 8 bases, with 11 bases between the two germline ends. In DNA, the CDR3 is TGTGCCAGCAGCTTGGCGTCAGGGGCCGGCTACACCTTC. Protein sequence: CASSLASGAGYTF.

There are a few counts of this clonotype. The chain joins TRBV29-1 to TRBJ1-1, with D perhaps matching TRBD1 (6 bases). The length of the CDR3 is 12 residues. The ends were cut back, 1 base at V and 5 bases at J, with 8 bases in the middle. The germline gives CDR1 SQVTM, CDR2 ANQGSEA. The chain's CDR3 is CSVEGQGTEAFF. The CDR3 region has the DNA TGCAGCGTTGAAGGCCAGGGGACTGAAGCTTTCTTT.

This clonotype has a count of ten or more. V gene TRBV20-1 combines with J gene TRBJ1-6; D remains ambiguous. The ends were cut back, 6 bases at V and 10 bases at J, with 19 bases in the middle. This CDR3 has 14 residues. The germline CDR1 and CDR2 sequences are DFQATT and SNEGSKA (reference sequence). Here the CDR3 reads CSAKADPGNSPLHF. Written as DNA, the CDR3 is TGCAGTGCGAAGGCGGACCCTGGAAACTCACCCCTCCACTTT.

Note on this clonotype: One base away lies a much larger clone, so this may be a sequencing read error. V and J are TRBV4-1 and TRBJ2-2; no reliable D call. The CDR3 runs to 15 residues. The germline V gene encodes CDR1 MGHRA and CDR2 YSYEKL. Written as DNA, the CDR3 is TGTGCCAGCAGCCAAGTAGGACGCGGCACCAGGGAGCTGTTTTTT. Encoded protein: CASSQVGRGTRELFF.

With respect to this clonotype: The CDR3 end shows no conserved phenylalanine or tryptophan, and so a read error is likely. The DNA is left out, because the CDR3 cannot be placed on it with certainty; the CDR3 is given as TCRdb lists it. The V call is TRBV7-6, the J call TRBJ1-6. The CDR3 spans 10 amino acids, including both terminal residues. Germline V gene lookup returns CDR1 SGHVS and CDR2 FNYEAQ. Here the CDR3 reads CASSSHPTSG.

This clonotype was counted between two and nine times. The chain combines TRBV12-3 or TRBV12-4 with TRBJ1-4, with D possibly TRBD1 on 6 matching bases. The V end was cut by 3 bases, the J end by 8 bases, with 10 bases between. There are 13 residues in the CDR3. The CDR3 reads CASSFGGGEKLFF. Here the CDR3 DNA reads TGTGCCAGCAGTTTCGGGGGGGGCGAAAAACTGTTTTTT.

A word on this clonotype: Just one base apart from a much larger clone, this may be a read error. V gene TRBV10-3 combines with J gene TRBJ2-7; D gene uncertain. Germline-derived CDR1 and CDR2 are ENHRY and SYGVKD. This CDR3 has 15 residues. The CDR3 bases are TGTGCCGTCAGTGAGTCGAATAGGGTAAACTACGAGCAGTACTTC. Amino acid sequence: CAVSESNRVNYEQYF.

V and J are TRBV2 and TRBJ2-5; 14 nucleotides match TRBD2. The assigned J gene may be wrong: the sequence end matches TRBJ2-1 better. From germline, CDR1 is SNHLY and CDR2 FYNNEI. CDR3 length equals 15 residues. Here the CDR3 reads CASSERTSGRNEQFF. In DNA form, the CDR3 reads TGTGCCAGCAGTGAACGGACTAGCGGGAGGAATGAGCAGTTCTTC.

The chain uses TRBV7-3 and TRBJ2-5; 7 bases agree with TRBD2. CDR1 and CDR2 (germline): SGHTA, FQGTGA. After removal of 2 bases from V and 1 base from J, the junction contained 10 bases not matched to a gene. This CDR3 comprises 17 residues. The CDR3 DNA reads TGTGCCAGCAGCTTATCCCCTTCGTGGGAGGGCCAAGAGACCCAGTACTTC. This codes for CASSLSPSWEGQETQYF.

This clonotype was detected only once. Compared with germline, one end of the junction differs, possibly owing to a read error. The V and J genes are TRBV7-2 and TRBJ2-7; 15 nucleotides align to TRBD2. The CDR3 loop spans 15 amino acids. Germline loops: CDR1 SGHTA, CDR2 FQGNSA. The CDR3 DNA is TGTGCCGGCAGCCCAAGGACTAGCGGGAGGGGTGATACGTACTTC. Protein sequence: CAGSPRTSGRGDTYF.

About this clonotype itself: A read error may be the cause here, since a much bigger clone is one base away. The CDR3 loop reads CASSYTLWGQDVQYF. DNA of the CDR3: TGTGCCAGCAGTTACACGCTTTGGGGGCAAGACGTGCAGTACTTC. The rearrangement joins TRBV6-5 to TRBJ2-7, with a possible D match to TRBD1 (6 bases). Trimming shortened V by 2 bases and J by 9 bases, and 20 bases separated the two germline ends. There are 15 residues in the CDR3. Germline CDR1 reads MNHEY; CDR2 reads SVGAGI.

This clonotype came up many times. The chain has TRBV9 and TRBJ1-5; tentatively, D is TRBD1 (5 bases). This CDR3 region has 15 residues. Per the germline V gene, CDR1 is SGDLS and CDR2 is YYNGEE. Trimming removed 3 bases at V and 3 bases at J, with 13 bases between. The CDR3 is CASSALGGANQPQHF. The CDR3 DNA is TGTGCCAGCAGCGCTCTTGGAGGGGCCAATCAGCCCCAGCATTTT.

This rearrangement joins TRBV27 to TRBJ2-7, with 9 bases fitting TRBD1. The trim removed 8 bases at V and 4 bases at J, leaving 6 bases unmatched. Germline CDR1 MNHEY, CDR2 SMNVEV (reference sequence). CDR3 length equals 13 residues. The CDR3 nucleotides are TGTGCCAGCGCCGCGACAGGGGGTTACGAGCAGTACTTC. Translation gives CASAATGGYEQYF.

This chain links TRBV29-1 with TRBJ1-2, with 8 bases aligning to TRBD1. This CDR3 has 12 amino acids. V lost 6 bases to trimming and J lost 3 bases; unmatched junction nucleotides: 3. Germline V CDR1 and CDR2: SQVTM, ANQGSEA. CDR3 DNA: TGCAGCGTGACGACAGGGGACTATGGCTACACCTTC. Translating gives CSVTTGDYGYTF.

The J gene is TRBJ1-1, the V gene TRBV12-5; D may be TRBD1 (6 bases). CDR1 LGHNT and CDR2 FRNRAP come from the germline V gene. The CDR3 runs 15 residues. Trimming stripped 6 bases from V and 0 bases from J, with 14 bases between. The DNA of the CDR3 is TGTGCTAGTGGGAGCGGGGGGCCCCTGAACACTGAAGCTTTCTTT. This gives the protein CASGSGGPLNTEAFF.

This clonotype has just a few counts. The genes are TRBV3-1 and TRBJ2-5; TRBD2 matches 8 bases. CDR3 length: 16 residues. Germline trimming cut 2 bases from V and 4 bases from J; bases unmatched to any gene: 9. The germline gives CDR1 LGHDT, CDR2 YNNKEL (reference sequence). DNA of the CDR3: TGTGCCAGCAGCCAATTACTAGCGGAAGCGGGAGAGACCCAGTACTTC. Protein sequence: CASSQLLAEAGETQYF.

This chain uses TRBV7-9 with TRBJ2-7; 10 nucleotides line up with TRBD2. Germline V gene data show CDR1 as SEHNR and CDR2 as FQNEAQ (reference sequence). The J segment lost 7 bases and the V segment lost 2 bases, leaving 17 bases of the junction unmatched. The CDR3 covers 18 residues. CDR3 DNA sequence: TGTGCCAGCAGCTTAATAGAGCCTAGCGGGAGACACGGGGATGAGCAGTACTTC. It codes for CASSLIEPSGRHGDEQYF. Based on the CDR3 plus reference TRBV7-9 and TRBJ2-7, the full variable domain is DTGVSQNPRHKITKRGQNVTFRCDPISEHNRLYWYRQTLGQGPEFLTYFQNEAQLEKSRLLSDRFSAERPKGSFSTLEIQRTEQGDSAMYLCASSLIEPSGRHGDEQYFGPGTRLTVT.